This T cell receptor (beta chain) was obtained from a study of CD8+ T cells in alopecia areata. General study points: Lesional scalp, especially alopecia totalis/universalis, showed higher clonality than normal scalp. Normal skin's resident alphabeta T cells are also sequenced in scalp samples. Scalp clonality, along with expanded CD8+ clones among the top 100, was significantly decreased by tofacitinib.

Worth noting for this clone: Its specificity is unknown.

RNA extraction and reverse transcription yielded cDNA as sequencing template. Produced via immunoSEQ multiplex PCR; TCRdb's table is partial and in-frame only. The data contain 200,000 to 250,000 clones, about 64% of them singletons. The treatment was: oral pan-JAK inhibitor, 5-10 mg twice daily. Collected material from alopecia areata patients comprised lesional scalp punch biopsies and peripheral blood. With 4 bases clipped from V and 3 bases from J, the junction kept 3 bases outside the gene matches. Germline V gene data show CDR1 as SGHNT and CDR2 as YYREEE (reference sequence). The CDR3 covers 14 residues.

This rearrangement joins TRBV5-4 to TRBJ2-3; the match to TRBD1 covers 9 bases. The sequencing here drew on CD4+ T cells sorted from blood, taken at week 4, from a patient treated with tofacitinib. The receptor comes from a human donor with alopecia areata. CDR3 in amino acids: CASSVGQGTDTQYF. The CDR3 coding sequence is TGTGCCAGCAGCGTTGGACAGGGGACAGATACGCAGTATTTT.